A single T cell receptor (beta chain) is shown here with its context. Authors' methods: Reference gene primers were amplified, and this amplification served to estimate nucleated cell counts. The protocol was immunoSEQ multiplex PCR, while the TCRdb copy is restricted to in-frame clones and leaves out a portion. The DNA gave D and trimming, while V, J and clone size come from that table. This sample carries 450,000 to 500,000 clones, 75% to 90% of them seen once, and the ten largest clones take approximately 2.9%. The data were taken from a study of blood T cell repertoires in COVID-19. Study details: Samples representing acute and convalescent COVID-19 were sourced from the United States, Italy and Spain. Nucleic acid was either cDNA or gDNA, and it came from T cells, B-cell-depleted T cells, or PBMCs.

The CDR3 has 13 amino acids. V lost 3 bases to trimming and J lost 8 bases, with 13 bases between them. Germline V gene sequence: CDR1 MDHEN, CDR2 SYDVKM. V and J are TRBV28 and TRBJ1-2; no clear D gene. Input material: peripheral blood. The sequence was collected from a human donor in a cohort sampled during active COVID-19. The CDR3 region has the DNA TGTGCCAGCAGTTTGGCCCAGACTTGGGGCTACACCTTC. Translating gives CASSLAQTWGYTF.